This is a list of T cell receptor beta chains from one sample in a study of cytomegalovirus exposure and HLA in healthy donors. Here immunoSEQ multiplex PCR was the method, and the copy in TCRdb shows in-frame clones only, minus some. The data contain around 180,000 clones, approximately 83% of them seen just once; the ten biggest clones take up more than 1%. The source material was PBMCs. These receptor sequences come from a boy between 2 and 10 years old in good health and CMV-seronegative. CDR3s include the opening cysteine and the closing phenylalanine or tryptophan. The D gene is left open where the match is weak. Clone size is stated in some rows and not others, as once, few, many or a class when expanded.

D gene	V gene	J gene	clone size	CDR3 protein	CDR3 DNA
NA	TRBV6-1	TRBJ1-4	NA	CASSDRGLTNEKLFF	TGTGCCAGCAGTGACAGGGGCTTGACTAATGAAAAACTGTTTTTT
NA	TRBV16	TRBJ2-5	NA	CASSQSGYQETQYF	TGTGCCAGCAGCCAATCGGGCTACCAAGAGACCCAGTACTTC
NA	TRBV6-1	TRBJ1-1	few	CASSESFQIPEAFF	TGTGCCAGCAGTGAATCTTTTCAGATCCCTGAAGCTTTCTTT
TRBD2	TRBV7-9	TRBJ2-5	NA	CASSTGLAGHRETQYF	TGTGCCAGCAGCACGGGACTAGCGGGGCATCGAGAGACCCAGTACTTC
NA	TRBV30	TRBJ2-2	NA	CAWREVGTGELFF	TGTGCCTGGAGGGAGGTTGGCACCGGGGAGCTGTTTTTT
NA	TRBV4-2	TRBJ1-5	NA	CASSPTSAGGNQPQHF	TGTGCCAGCAGCCCCACATCGGCAGGGGGCAATCAGCCCCAGCATTTT
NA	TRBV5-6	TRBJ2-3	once	CASSLYTDTQYF	TGTGCCAGCAGCCTATACACAGATACGCAGTATTTT
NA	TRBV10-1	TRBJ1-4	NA	CASSPAGAGEKLFF	TGCGCCAGCAGTCCGGCAGGGGCGGGTGAAAAACTGTTTTTT
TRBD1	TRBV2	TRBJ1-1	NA	CASRDSQNTEAFF	TGTGCCAGCCGGGACAGCCAGAACACTGAAGCTTTCTTT
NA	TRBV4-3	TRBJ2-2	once	CASSQGTQGFDTGELFF	TGCGCCAGCAGCCAAGGGACCCAGGGATTTGACACCGGGGAGCTGTTTTTT
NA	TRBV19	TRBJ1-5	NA	CASSQIFEQPQHF	TGTGCCAGTAGCCAAATCTTCGAGCAGCCCCAGCATTTT
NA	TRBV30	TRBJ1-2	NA	CAWSERVGYGYTF	TGTGCCTGGAGTGAGAGAGTCGGGTATGGCTACACCTTC
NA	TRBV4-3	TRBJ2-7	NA	CASSQDPGREQYF	TGCGCCAGCAGCCAAGATCCAGGGCGAGAGCAGTACTTC
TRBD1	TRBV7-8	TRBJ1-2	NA	CASSRTGTGPVGYTF	TGTGCCAGCAGCCGTACCGGGACAGGGCCCGTTGGCTACACCTTC
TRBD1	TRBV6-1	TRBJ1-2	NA	CASRLDRVGDYGYTF	TGTGCCAGCAGGCTGGACAGGGTAGGGGACTATGGCTACACCTTC
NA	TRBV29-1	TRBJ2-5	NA	CSVEDWQGQETQYF	TGCAGCGTTGAAGATTGGCAGGGGCAAGAGACCCAGTACTTC
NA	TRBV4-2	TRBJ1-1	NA	CASSQVGDGSYTEAFF	TGTGCCAGCAGCCAAGTCGGAGACGGATCATACACTGAAGCTTTCTTT
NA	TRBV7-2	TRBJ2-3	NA	CASSLAGLTDTQYF	TGTGCCAGCAGCTTAGCGGGCCTCACAGATACGCAGTATTTT
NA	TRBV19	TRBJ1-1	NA	CASRTGNYEAFF	TGTGCCAGTAGGACAGGCAACTATGAAGCTTTCTTT
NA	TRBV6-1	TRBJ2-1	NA	CASSETRYNEQFF	TGTGCCAGCAGTGAAACTAGGTACAATGAGCAGTTCTTC
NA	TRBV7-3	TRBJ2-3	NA	CASSFMGPTDTQYF	TGTGCCAGCAGCTTCATGGGCCCCACAGATACGCAGTATTTT
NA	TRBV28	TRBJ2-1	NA	CASRFQGPSYNEQFF	TGTGCCAGCAGGTTTCAGGGCCCTTCCTACAATGAGCAGTTCTTC